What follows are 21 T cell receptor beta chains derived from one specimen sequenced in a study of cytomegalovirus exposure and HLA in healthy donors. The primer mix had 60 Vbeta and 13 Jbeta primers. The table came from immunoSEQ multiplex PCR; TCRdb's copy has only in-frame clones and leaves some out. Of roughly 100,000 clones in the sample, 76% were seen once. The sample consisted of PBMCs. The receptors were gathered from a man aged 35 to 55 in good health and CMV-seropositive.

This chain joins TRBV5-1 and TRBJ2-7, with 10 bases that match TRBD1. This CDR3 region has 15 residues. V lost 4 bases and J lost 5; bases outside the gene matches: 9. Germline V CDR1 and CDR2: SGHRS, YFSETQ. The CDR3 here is CASSTPTGGIDEQYF. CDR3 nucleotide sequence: TGCGCCAGCAGCACCCCGACAGGGGGCATCGACGAGCAGTACTTC.

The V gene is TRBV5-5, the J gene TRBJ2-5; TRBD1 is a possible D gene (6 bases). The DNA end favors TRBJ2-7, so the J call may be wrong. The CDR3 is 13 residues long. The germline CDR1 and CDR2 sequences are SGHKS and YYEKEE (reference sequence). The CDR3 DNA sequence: TGTGCCAGCAGCCGACAGGCCTCCTACGAGCAGTACTTC. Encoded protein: CASSRQASYEQYF.

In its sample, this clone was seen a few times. DNA for the CDR3: TGTGCCAGCAGCTTAGCTAGCAACACCTACAATGAGCAGTTCTTC. It codes for CASSLASNTYNEQFF. The genes are TRBV7-3 and TRBJ2-1; weak D call: TRBD2 (5 bases). CDR1 is SGHTA and CDR2 is FQGTGA in the germline V gene. V was pared by 2 bases and J by 2 bases, with 10 bases between. This CDR3 is built from 15 residues.

In nucleotides, the CDR3 is TGTGCCAGCAGTGGGGACAGGGTTGGCTACACCTTC. The encoded protein is CASSGDRVGYTF. This chain connects TRBV28 to TRBJ1-2; 9 bases agree with TRBD1. This CDR3 spans 12 amino acids. V lost 5 bases, J lost 7 bases, and 2 bases stayed unmatched. Germline CDR1 and CDR2: MDHEN and SYDVKM.

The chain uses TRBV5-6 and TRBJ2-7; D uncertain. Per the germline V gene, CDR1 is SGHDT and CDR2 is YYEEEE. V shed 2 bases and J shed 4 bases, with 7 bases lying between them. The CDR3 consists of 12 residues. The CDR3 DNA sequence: TGTGCCAGCAGCTTTGAACAGTACGAGCAGTACTTC. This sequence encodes CASSFEQYEQYF.

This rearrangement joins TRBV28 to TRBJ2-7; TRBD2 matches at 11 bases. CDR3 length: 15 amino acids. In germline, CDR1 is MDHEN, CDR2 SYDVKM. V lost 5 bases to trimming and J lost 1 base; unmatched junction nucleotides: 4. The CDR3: CASSPGTSGSYEQYF. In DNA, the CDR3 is TGTGCCAGCAGTCCGGGGACTAGCGGATCCTACGAGCAGTACTTC.

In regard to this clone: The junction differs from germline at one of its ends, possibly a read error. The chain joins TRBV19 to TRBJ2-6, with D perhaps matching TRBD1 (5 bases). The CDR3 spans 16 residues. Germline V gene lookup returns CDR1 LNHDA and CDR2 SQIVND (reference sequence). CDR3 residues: CASRKDLHSGANGLTF. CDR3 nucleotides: TGTGCCAGTAGGAAGGACCTTCACTCTGGGGCCAACGGCCTGACTTTC.

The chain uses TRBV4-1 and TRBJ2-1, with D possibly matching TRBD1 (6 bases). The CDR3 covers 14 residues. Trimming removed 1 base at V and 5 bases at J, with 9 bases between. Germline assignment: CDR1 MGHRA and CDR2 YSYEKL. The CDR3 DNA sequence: TGCGCCAGCAGCCAAGCAGGGGACAACAATGAGCAGTTCTTC. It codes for CASSQAGDNNEQFF.

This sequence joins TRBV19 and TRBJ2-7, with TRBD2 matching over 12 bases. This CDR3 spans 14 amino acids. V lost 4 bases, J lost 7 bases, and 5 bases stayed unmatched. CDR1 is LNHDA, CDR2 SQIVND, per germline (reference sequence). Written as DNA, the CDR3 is TGTGCCAGTAGTAAACTAGCGGGAGGATTTGAGCAGTACTTC. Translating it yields CASSKLAGGFEQYF.

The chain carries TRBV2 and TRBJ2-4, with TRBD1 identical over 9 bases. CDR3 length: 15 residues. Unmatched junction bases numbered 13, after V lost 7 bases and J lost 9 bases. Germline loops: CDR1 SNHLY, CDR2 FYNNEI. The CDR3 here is CASTAQGAGRIIQYF. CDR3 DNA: TGTGCCAGCACCGCACAGGGGGCGGGTAGGATCATTCAGTACTTC.

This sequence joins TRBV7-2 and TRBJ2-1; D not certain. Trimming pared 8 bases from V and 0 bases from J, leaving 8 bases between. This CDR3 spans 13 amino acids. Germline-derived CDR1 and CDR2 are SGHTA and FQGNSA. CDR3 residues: CASAANSYNEQFF. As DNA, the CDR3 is TGTGCCAGCGCGGCCAACTCCTACAATGAGCAGTTCTTC.

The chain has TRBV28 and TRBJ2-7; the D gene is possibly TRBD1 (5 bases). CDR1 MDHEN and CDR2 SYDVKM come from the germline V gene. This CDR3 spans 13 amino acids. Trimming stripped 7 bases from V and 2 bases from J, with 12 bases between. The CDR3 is CASTQDSPYEQYF. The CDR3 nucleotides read TGTGCCAGCACTCAAGACAGTCCCTACGAGCAGTACTTC.

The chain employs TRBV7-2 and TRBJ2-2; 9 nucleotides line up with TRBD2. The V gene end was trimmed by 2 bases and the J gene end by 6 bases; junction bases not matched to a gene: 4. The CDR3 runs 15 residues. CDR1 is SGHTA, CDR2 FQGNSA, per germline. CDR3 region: CASSLNAGGPGELFF. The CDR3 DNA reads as TGTGCCAGCAGCTTAAACGCGGGGGGGCCCGGGGAGCTGTTTTTT.

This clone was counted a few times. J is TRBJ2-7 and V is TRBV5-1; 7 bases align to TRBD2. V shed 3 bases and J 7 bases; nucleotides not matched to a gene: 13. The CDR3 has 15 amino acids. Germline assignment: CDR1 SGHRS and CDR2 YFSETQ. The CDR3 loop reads CASSSGGDYRLEQYF. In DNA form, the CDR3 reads TGCGCCAGCAGCTCCGGCGGGGACTACCGCCTAGAGCAGTACTTC.

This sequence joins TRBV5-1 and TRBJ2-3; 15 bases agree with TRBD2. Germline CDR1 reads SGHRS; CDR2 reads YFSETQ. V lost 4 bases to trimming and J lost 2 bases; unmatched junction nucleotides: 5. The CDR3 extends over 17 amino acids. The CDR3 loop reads CASSTGLAGGSTDTQYF. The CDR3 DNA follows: TGCGCCAGCAGCACGGGACTAGCGGGAGGCTCCACAGATACGCAGTATTTT.

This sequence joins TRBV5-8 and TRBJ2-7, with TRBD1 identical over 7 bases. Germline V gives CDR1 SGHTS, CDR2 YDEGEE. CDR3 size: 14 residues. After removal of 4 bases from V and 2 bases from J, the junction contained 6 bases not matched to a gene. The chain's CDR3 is CASSPRQGPYEQYF. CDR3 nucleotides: TGTGCCAGCAGCCCCCGACAGGGCCCCTACGAGCAGTACTTC.

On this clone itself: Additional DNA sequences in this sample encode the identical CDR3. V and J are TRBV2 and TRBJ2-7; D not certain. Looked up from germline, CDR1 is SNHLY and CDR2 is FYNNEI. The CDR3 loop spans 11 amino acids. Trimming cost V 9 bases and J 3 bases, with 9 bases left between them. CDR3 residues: CASRNYYEQYF. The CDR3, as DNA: TGTGCCAGTAGGAACTACTACGAGCAGTACTTC. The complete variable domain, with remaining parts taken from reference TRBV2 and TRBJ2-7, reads EPEVTQTPSHQVTQMGQEVILRCVPISNHLYFYWYRQILGQKVEFLVSFYNNEISEKSEIFDDQFSVERPDGSNFTLKIRSTKLEDSAMYFCASRNYYEQYFGPGTRLTVT.

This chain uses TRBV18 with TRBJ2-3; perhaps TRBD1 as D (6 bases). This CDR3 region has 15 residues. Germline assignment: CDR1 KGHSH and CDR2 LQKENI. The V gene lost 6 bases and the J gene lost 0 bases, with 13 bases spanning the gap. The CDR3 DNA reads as TGTGCCAGCTCCCCCACTACAGGGAGCACAGATACGCAGTATTTT. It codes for CASSPTTGSTDTQYF.

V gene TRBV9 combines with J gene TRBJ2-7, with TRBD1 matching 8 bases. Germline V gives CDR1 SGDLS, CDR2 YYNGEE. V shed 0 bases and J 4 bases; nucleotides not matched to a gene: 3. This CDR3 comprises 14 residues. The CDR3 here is CASSVGGQAYEQYF. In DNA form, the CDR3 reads TGTGCCAGCAGCGTAGGGGGACAGGCATACGAGCAGTACTTC.

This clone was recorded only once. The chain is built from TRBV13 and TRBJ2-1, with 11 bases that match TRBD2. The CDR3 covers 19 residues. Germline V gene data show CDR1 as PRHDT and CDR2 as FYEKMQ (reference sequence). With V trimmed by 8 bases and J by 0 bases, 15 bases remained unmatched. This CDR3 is CASGQAGTSGMSSYNEQFF. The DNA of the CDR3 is TGTGCCAGCGGCCAAGCCGGGACTAGCGGTATGAGCTCCTACAATGAGCAGTTCTTC.

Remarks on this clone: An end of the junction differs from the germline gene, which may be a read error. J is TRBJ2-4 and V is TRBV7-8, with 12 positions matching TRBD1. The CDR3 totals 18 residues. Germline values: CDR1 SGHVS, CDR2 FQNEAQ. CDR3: CASSPGTGGASAKNSQYF. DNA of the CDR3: TGTGCCAGCAGCCCCGGGACAGGGGGCGCTTCAGCCAAAAACAGTCAGTACTTC.